These T cell receptor beta chains were read from a single sample in a study of blood T cells in healthy people across ages. A single record per CDR3 protein comes from TCRdb applying MiXCR to the 5' RACE reads. Found here are 1.5 million to 2 million distinct CDR3 sequences, under 30% of them singletons; the top ten hold more than 6%. Sequenced input: blood. Receptors were obtained from a woman aged 30 to 39 in good health. The CDR3 runs from the conserved cysteine through the conserved F or W. Fields, in order: V gene, J gene, clone size, D gene, CDR3 protein, CDR3 DNA. D genes are given only for firm matches. Size is stated for part of the rows, as once, few or many counts, or as a class when the clone is expanded.

v_gene: TRBV7-9
j_gene: TRBJ2-7
abundance: many
d_gene: TRBD2
CDR3aa: CASSLGAGGPYEQYF
CDR3nt: TGTGCCAGCAGCTTAGGAGCGGGAGGTCCCTACGAGCAGTACTTC

v_gene: TRBV9
j_gene: TRBJ2-3
abundance: few
d_gene: TRBD2
CDR3aa: CASSQRGGSPRNTQYF
CDR3nt: TGTGCCAGCAGCCAACGGGGGGGCTCACCAAGGAATACGCAGTATTTT

v_gene: TRBV6-6
j_gene: TRBJ1-2
abundance: .
d_gene: TRBD1
CDR3aa: CASRPEGQGYYGYTF
CDR3nt: TGTGCCAGCAGACCCGAGGGACAGGGGTACTATGGCTACACCTTC

v_gene: TRBV4-1
j_gene: TRBJ2-1
abundance: many
d_gene: .
CDR3aa: CASSRAAGAGIYNEQFF
CDR3nt: TGCGCCAGCAGCCGAGCAGCCGGGGCAGGGATATACAATGAGCAGTTCTTC

v_gene: TRBV7-2
j_gene: TRBJ1-1
abundance: .
d_gene: .
CDR3aa: CASSPGAGGGNTEAFF
CDR3nt: TGTGCCAGCAGCCCTGGGGCGGGCGGGGGGAACACTGAAGCTTTCTTT

v_gene: TRBV5-1
j_gene: TRBJ2-5
abundance: .
d_gene: .
CDR3aa: CASSLVYGTQRTQYF
CDR3nt: TGCGCCAGCAGCTTGGTGTACGGGACTCAGAGGACCCAGTACTTC

v_gene: TRBV20-1
j_gene: TRBJ2-1
abundance: many
d_gene: .
CDR3aa: CSARDPRKSDEQFF
CDR3nt: TGCAGTGCTAGAGATCCCAGAAAATCGGATGAGCAGTTCTTC

v_gene: TRBV12-3/TRBV12-4
j_gene: TRBJ2-3
abundance: .
d_gene: .
CDR3aa: CASSWRGPADTQYF
CDR3nt: TGTGCCAGCAGTTGGAGGGGGCCCGCAGATACGCAGTATTTT

v_gene: TRBV2
j_gene: TRBJ2-7
abundance: few
d_gene: TRBD1
CDR3aa: CASSRTGGGTPQGEWYF
CDR3nt: TGTGCCAGCAGTCGGACAGGGGGCGGTACCCCCCAGGGCGAATGGTACTTC

v_gene: TRBV14
j_gene: TRBJ2-7
abundance: few
d_gene: .
CDR3aa: CASSPLWGISYEQYF
CDR3nt: TGTGCCAGCAGCCCCCTTTGGGGGATCTCCTACGAGCAGTACTTC

v_gene: TRBV3-1
j_gene: TRBJ1-2
abundance: many
d_gene: .
CDR3aa: CASSQRGAGGYTF
CDR3nt: TGTGCCAGCAGCCAACGGGGGGCCGGTGGCTACACCTTC

v_gene: TRBV12-3/TRBV12-4
j_gene: TRBJ2-7
abundance: few
d_gene: TRBD1
CDR3aa: CAGRGQGADEQYF
CDR3nt: TGTGCCGGCAGAGGACAGGGGGCCGACGAGCAGTACTTC

v_gene: TRBV7-8
j_gene: TRBJ1-3
abundance: .
d_gene: TRBD1
CDR3aa: CASSQGTGAGNTIYF
CDR3nt: TGTGCCAGCAGCCAAGGGACAGGGGCTGGAAACACCATATATTTT